In its sample, the clone carrying this T cell receptor beta chain was seen once. No antigen is known for it. Measured with immunoSEQ multiplex PCR; TCRdb has only the in-frame clones, and not every one. The table lists about 16,000 clones, 72% of them singletons, with 53% in the top ten. The sample comes from a study of radiotherapy plus CTLA-4 blockade in lung cancer. Whole-study results and caveats: TCR clones from tumors expanded in blood after radiotherapy plus ipilimumab. Interferon-beta, together with early blood T cell clone dynamics, reportedly best predicted response.

Germline CDR1 and CDR2: MNHEY and SMNVEV (reference sequence). The V and J ends lost 4 bases and 4 bases respectively, with 12 bases between them. This CDR3 is 14 amino acids long. The input for sequencing was peripheral blood, taken from a patient treated with radiotherapy plus ipilimumab. The sequence derives from a human donor with non-small cell lung cancer whose response to radiotherapy plus ipilimumab could not be evaluated. The V and J genes are TRBV27 and TRBJ2-3; TRBD1 might be the D (5 bases). The CDR3 DNA reads TGTGCCAGCAGTTCGAAGGGGATGGCAGATACGCAGTATTTT. It translates to CASSSKGMADTQYF.